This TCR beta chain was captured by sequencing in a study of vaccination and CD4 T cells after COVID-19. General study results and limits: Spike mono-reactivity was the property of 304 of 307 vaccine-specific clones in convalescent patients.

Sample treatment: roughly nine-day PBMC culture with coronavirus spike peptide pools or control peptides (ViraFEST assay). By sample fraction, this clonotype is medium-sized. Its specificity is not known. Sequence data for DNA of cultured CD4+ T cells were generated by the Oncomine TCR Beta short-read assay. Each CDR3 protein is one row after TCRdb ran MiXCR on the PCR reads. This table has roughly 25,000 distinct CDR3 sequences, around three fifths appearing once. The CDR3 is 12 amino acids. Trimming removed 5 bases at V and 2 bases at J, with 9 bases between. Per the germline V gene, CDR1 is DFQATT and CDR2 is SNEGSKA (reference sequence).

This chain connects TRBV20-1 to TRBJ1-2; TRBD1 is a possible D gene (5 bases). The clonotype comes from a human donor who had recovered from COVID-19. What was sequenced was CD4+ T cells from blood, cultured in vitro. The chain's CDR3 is CSASRDNYGYTF. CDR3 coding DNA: TGCAGTGCTTCCCGGGACAACTATGGCTACACCTTC.